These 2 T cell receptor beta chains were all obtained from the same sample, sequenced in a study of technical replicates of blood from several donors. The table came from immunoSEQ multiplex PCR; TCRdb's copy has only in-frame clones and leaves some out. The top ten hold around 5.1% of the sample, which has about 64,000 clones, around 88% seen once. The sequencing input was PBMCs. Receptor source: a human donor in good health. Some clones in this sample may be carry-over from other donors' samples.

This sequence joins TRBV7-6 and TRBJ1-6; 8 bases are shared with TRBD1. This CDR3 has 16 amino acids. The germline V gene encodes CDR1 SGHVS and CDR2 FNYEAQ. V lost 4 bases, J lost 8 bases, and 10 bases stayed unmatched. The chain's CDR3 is CASSSTGGRGHSPLHF. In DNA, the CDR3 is TGTGCCAGCAGCTCCACTGGGGGCAGGGGGCATTCACCCCTCCACTTT.

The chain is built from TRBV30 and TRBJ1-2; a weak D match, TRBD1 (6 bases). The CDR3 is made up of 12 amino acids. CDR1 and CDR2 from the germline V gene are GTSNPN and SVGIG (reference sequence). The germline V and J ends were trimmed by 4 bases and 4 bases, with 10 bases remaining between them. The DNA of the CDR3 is TGTGCCTGGACCGCAGGGGTCTATGGCTACACCTTC. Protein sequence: CAWTAGVYGYTF.